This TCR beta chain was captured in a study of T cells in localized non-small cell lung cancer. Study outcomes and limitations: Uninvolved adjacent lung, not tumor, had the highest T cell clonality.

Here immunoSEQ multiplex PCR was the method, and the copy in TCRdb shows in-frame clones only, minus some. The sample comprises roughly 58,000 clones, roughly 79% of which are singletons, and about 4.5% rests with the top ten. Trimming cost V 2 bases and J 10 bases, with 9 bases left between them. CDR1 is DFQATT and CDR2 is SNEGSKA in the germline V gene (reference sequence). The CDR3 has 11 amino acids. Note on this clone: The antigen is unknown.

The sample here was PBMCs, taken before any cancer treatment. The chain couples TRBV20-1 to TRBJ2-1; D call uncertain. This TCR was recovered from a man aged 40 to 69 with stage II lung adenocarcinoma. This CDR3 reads CSARRTGEQFF. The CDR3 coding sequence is TGCAGTGCTAGACGTACCGGGGAGCAGTTCTTC.